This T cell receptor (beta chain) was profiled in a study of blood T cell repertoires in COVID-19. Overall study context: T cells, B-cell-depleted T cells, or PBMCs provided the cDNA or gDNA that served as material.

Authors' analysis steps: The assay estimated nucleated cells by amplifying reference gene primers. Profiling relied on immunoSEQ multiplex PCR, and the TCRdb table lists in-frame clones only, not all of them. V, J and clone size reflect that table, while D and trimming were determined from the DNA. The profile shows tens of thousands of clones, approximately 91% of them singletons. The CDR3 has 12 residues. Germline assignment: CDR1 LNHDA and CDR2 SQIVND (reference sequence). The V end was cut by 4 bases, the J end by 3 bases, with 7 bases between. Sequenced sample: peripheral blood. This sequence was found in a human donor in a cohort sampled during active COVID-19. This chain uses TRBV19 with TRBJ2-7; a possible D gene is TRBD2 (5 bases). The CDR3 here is CASSRGNYEQYF. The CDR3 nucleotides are TGTGCCAGTAGTAGAGGGAACTACGAGCAGTACTTC.